One sample yielded the 8 T cell receptor beta chains listed below, sequenced in a study of blood T cell repertoires in COVID-19 (dated by TCRdb to the early 2020s). The library was prepared using the immunoSEQ multiplex PCR assay. In its TCRdb copy, this immuneACCESS table keeps in-frame sequences only and misses some clones. Where compared with another copy, unresolved V genes explain less than half of these, and the others have no known cause. For this sample the table gives around 51,000 clones, of which around 86% were detected only once. Of the sample, roughly 2.9% falls within the top ten clones. Sequencing used peripheral blood. These receptors came from a woman older than 75 with acute or convalescent COVID-19.

This clone is a singleton in its sample. The rearrangement joins TRBV3-1 (or the pseudogene TRBV3-2) to TRBJ1-1, with D hard to call. Germline values: CDR1 LGHDT, CDR2 YNNKEL (reference sequence). The CDR3 covers 14 residues. Trimming shortened V by 4 bases and J by 4 bases, and 13 bases separated the two germline ends. The CDR3 DNA reads TGTGCCAGCAGCCGCTATCTGGGCAGCACTGAAGCTTTCTTT. Translated, it gives CASSRYLGSTEAFF.

This clone showed up just once. The V call is TRBV9, the J call TRBJ2-2, with 9 bases that match TRBD1. After removal of 4 bases from V and 6 bases from J, the junction contained 7 bases not matched to a gene. CDR1 is SGDLS and CDR2 is YYNGEE in the germline V gene. The CDR3 covers 15 residues. The CDR3 sequence: CASSYLQGASGELFF. Written as DNA, the CDR3 is TGTGCCAGCAGCTATCTACAGGGGGCATCCGGGGAGCTGTTTTTT. The full variable domain, with the rest looked up from reference TRBV9 and TRBJ2-2, is DSGVTQTPKHLITATGQRVTLRCSPRSGDLSVYWYQQSLDQGLQFLIQYYNGEERAKGNILERFSAQQFPDLHSELNLSSLELGDSALYFCASSYLQGASGELFFGEGSRLTVL.

V usage is TRBV30 and J usage is TRBJ2-7; D might be TRBD1 (6 bases). CDR3 length: 12 residues. Germline V lookup: CDR1 GTSNPN, CDR2 SVGIG (reference sequence). V gave up 5 bases and J gave up 3 bases, with 11 bases separating them. The CDR3 DNA is TGTGCCTGGGCGTCAGGGGACTACGAGCAGTACTTC. Residues: CAWASGDYEQYF.

The CDR3 DNA sequence: TGTGCCAGTACCTCGGGACAGGGAAATTCACCCCTCCACTTT. Translation: CASTSGQGNSPLHF. V gene TRBV19 combines with J gene TRBJ1-6; 9 bases map to TRBD1. The CDR3 runs 14 residues. Trimming cost V 7 bases and J 7 bases; bases outside gene matches: 5. The germline CDR1 and CDR2 sequences are LNHDA and SQIVND (reference sequence).

The V call is TRBV10-3, the J call TRBJ1-4; 11 bases match TRBD1. Per germline, CDR1 ENHRY and CDR2 SYGVKD. V was clipped by 0 bases and J by 7 bases; unmatched bases: 1. This CDR3 contains 15 residues. The CDR3 spells CAISESGTGGEKLFF. The DNA of the CDR3 is TGTGCCATCAGTGAGTCAGGGACAGGGGGTGAAAAACTGTTTTTT.

The rearrangement links TRBV4-1 to TRBJ1-6; TRBD1 aligns across 8 bases. CDR3 size: 16 residues. The germline gives CDR1 MGHRA, CDR2 YSYEKL. V was pared by 1 base and J by 12 bases, with 11 bases of the junction left unmatched. The CDR3, as DNA: TGCGCCAGCAGCCAAGGGACGGACAGGGTCCGGGAACCCCTCCACTTT. It is translated as CASSQGTDRVREPLHF.

This rearrangement joins TRBV5-1 to TRBJ1-6; 9 nucleotides match TRBD1. V was clipped by 0 bases and J by 7 bases; unmatched bases: 2. Germline V CDR1 and CDR2: SGHRS, YFSETQ. The CDR3 loop spans 15 amino acids. The CDR3 coding sequence is TGCGCCAGCAGCTTGGATGGACAGGGGAATTCACCCCTCCACTTT. It translates to CASSLDGQGNSPLHF.

This clone has only a few counts. The V call is TRBV15, the J call TRBJ1-1; 7 nucleotides align to TRBD1. The CDR3 has 17 residues. V lost 8 bases and J lost 6; bases outside the gene matches: 21. From germline, CDR1 is LNHNV and CDR2 YYDKDF (reference sequence). The CDR3 loop is CATSAWARQGMSPEAFF. The CDR3 DNA follows: TGTGCCACCTCCGCTTGGGCCAGACAGGGAATGAGCCCTGAAGCTTTCTTT.